The 10 T cell receptor beta chains given below trace back to one sample, sequenced in a study of blood T cells in healthy people across ages. Combining a sample-barcoded 5' primer with a J-beta primer mix, a second PCR ran for about 6 to 12 cycles. One entry per CDR3 protein results from TCRdb running MiXCR on the 5' RACE reads. The table shows 550,000 to 700,000 distinct CDR3 sequences, with approximately 27% occurring only once. The source material was blood. These receptors were collected from a woman aged 70-85 years in good health.

The CDR3 reads CSVTGALSRETQYF. The CDR3 region has the DNA TGCAGCGTTACAGGGGCGCTTTCCCGAGAGACCCAGTACTTC. V usage is TRBV29-1 and J usage is TRBJ2-1; TRBD1 matches 7 bases. With the DNA end fitting TRBJ2-5 better, the J assignment may be wrong. The CDR3 covers 14 residues. Germline V lookup: CDR1 SQVTM, CDR2 ANQGSEA.

V usage is TRBV4-2 and J usage is TRBJ2-7; 8 bases fit TRBD1. Germline lookup yields CDR1 LGHNA and CDR2 YNFKEQ. The V and J ends lost 0 bases and 6 bases, in that order; junction bases with no gene match: 10. The CDR3 covers 16 residues. Here the CDR3 DNA reads TGTGCCAGCAGCCAAGATGTGCAGGGGGCGCGTTTCGAGCAGTACTTC. Translation gives CASSQDVQGARFEQYF.

This clonotype was observed a single time. An end of the junction differs from the germline gene, which may be a read error. The chain employs TRBV7-8 and TRBJ2-5; D is perhaps TRBD1 (6 bases). Per the germline V gene, CDR1 is SGHVS and CDR2 is FQNEAQ. This CDR3 has 13 residues. In nucleotides, the CDR3 is TGTGCCAGCAGCGTAGACAGGCAAGAGAGCCAGTACTTC. Its protein product is CASSVDRQESQYF.

This clonotype occurred a few times. The chain links TRBV5-1 to TRBJ1-5; TRBD1 agrees at 9 bases. Germline V gene sequence: CDR1 SGHRS, CDR2 YFSETQ. V was clipped by 0 bases and J by 4 bases; unmatched bases: 2. The CDR3 totals 15 residues. The CDR3 sequence is CASSLAGTGNQPQHF. The CDR3 region has the DNA TGCGCCAGCAGCTTGGCCGGGACAGGGAATCAGCCCCAGCATTTT.

This chain links TRBV29-1 with TRBJ1-2; D possibly corresponds to TRBD1 (5 bases). Germline V CDR1 and CDR2: SQVTM, ANQGSEA. CDR3 length equals 13 residues. Trimming stripped 1 base from V and 7 bases from J, with 13 bases between. For the CDR3, the DNA is TGCAGCGTTGAAGGGGCAGGGAAAGCTGGCTACACCTTC. Its protein is CSVEGAGKAGYTF.

The CDR3 is CASREAGDNSPLHF. The CDR3, as DNA: TGTGCCAGCAGGGAGGCAGGCGATAATTCACCCCTCCACTTT. This sequence joins TRBV6-5 and TRBJ1-6, with no clear D. CDR1 and CDR2 (germline): MNHEY, SVGAGI. The CDR3 length is 14 residues. Trimming shortened V by 6 bases and J by 5 bases, and 11 bases separated the two germline ends.

This clonotype was seen just once. The chain is built from TRBV7-2 and TRBJ2-1; TRBD2 agrees at 12 bases. The J call may be faulty, since TRBJ2-7 better matches the DNA end. This CDR3 spans 13 amino acids. Germline CDR1 SGHTA, CDR2 FQGNSA. CDR3 in amino acids: CASSSSGGAWQYF. The CDR3 nucleotides are TGTGCCAGCTCTTCTAGCGGGGGGGCTTGGCAGTACTTC.

The count of this clonotype is one. The chain has TRBV27 and TRBJ1-3; D is possibly TRBD1 (5 bases). The CDR3 covers 16 residues. Trimming removed 5 bases from V and 0 bases from J, with 14 bases in between. Germline loops: CDR1 MNHEY, CDR2 SMNVEV (reference sequence). The DNA for the CDR3 is TGTGCCAGCAGTGCCTATCCAGGGAGCTCTGGAAACACCATATATTTT. The encoded protein is CASSAYPGSSGNTIYF.

This clonotype has more than one count but fewer than ten. V gene TRBV6-5 combines with J gene TRBJ1-1, with D uncertain. The CDR3 is 13 residues long. V shed 6 bases and J shed 4 bases, with 12 bases lying between them. CDR1 MNHEY and CDR2 SVGAGI come from the germline V gene. CDR3 protein: CASSPSLTTEAFF. CDR3 coding DNA: TGTGCCAGCAGCCCCTCGCTGACCACTGAAGCTTTCTTT.

This clonotype was counted between two and nine times. This chain joins TRBV7-8 and TRBJ2-1; 7 bases match TRBD2. V trimming: 1 base; J trimming: 3 bases; junction bases outside the gene matches: 6. CDR1 and CDR2 from the germline V gene are SGHVS and FQNEAQ. This CDR3 has 16 amino acids. The DNA of the CDR3 is TGTGCCAGCAGCTTAGGGAGGACTAGTATCTACAATGAGCAGTTCTTC. This gives the protein CASSLGRTSIYNEQFF.